This T cell receptor (beta chain) came from a study of shared clonotypes between healthy human individuals. General study results and limits: Sequencing of the sorted subsets was shown by rarefaction to be incomplete despite large depth. Compared with clonotypes that all four donors shared, non-shared clonotypes had lower generation probabilities. Memory subsets generally showed smaller estimated richness than naive subsets did.

Recent acute infections and vaccinations were absent in the healthy HIV-negative adult donors. Sequencing used immunoSEQ multiplex PCR; TCRdb keeps in-frame clones, though not all of them. The data hold hundreds of thousands of clones, with roughly 97% observed a single time. As to this clone: Its antigen is not known.

This clonotype was sampled from a woman in her twenties or thirties in good health. Specimen: naive CD4+ T cells sorted from blood. The subset: CD45RA+ positively selected.

CDR3 nucleotide sequence: TGTGCCAGCAGCCAAGAACAGGGCCAGACAGATACGCAGTATTTT. This translates into CASSQEQGQTDTQYF. V is TRBV4-2 and J is TRBJ2-3; D might be TRBD1 (6 bases). Germline loops: CDR1 LGHNA, CDR2 YNFKEQ. Trimming removed 0 bases from V and 3 bases from J, with 10 bases in between. The CDR3 is 15 residues long.